This T cell receptor (beta chain) was documented in a study of vaccination and CD4 T cells after COVID-19. Treatment: roughly 10-day PBMC culture with coronavirus spike peptide pools or control peptides (ViraFEST assay). Once cultured around nine days, CD4+ T cells underwent isolation by negative selection. This clonotype has only one observation. Its target is unknown. An Oncomine TCR Beta short-read assay was used to sequence the DNA from cultured CD4+ T cells. TCRdb recomputed calls from the PCR reads with MiXCR, one row per CDR3 protein. Seen here are some 17,000 distinct CDR3 sequences, approximately 60% observed once, and the top ten hold 4% to 6.5%. With 8 bases clipped from V and 7 bases from J, the junction kept 0 bases outside the gene matches. In germline, CDR1 is MNHNS, CDR2 SASEGT. This CDR3 comprises 12 residues.

This TCR came from a human donor who had recovered from COVID-19. The chain recombines TRBV6-1 with TRBJ2-1; 12 bases map to TRBD2. Sequenced material: CD4+ T cells from blood, cultured in vitro, taken after SARS-CoV-2 vaccination. The CDR3 loop is CASLAGGNEQFF. The CDR3 DNA is TGTGCCAGCCTAGCGGGGGGGAATGAGCAGTTCTTC.